This TCR beta chain was found in a study of monozygotic twins with inflammatory bowel disease. TCRdb reworked the 5' RACE reads into one entry per CDR3 protein, no DNA. The table lists some 160,000 distinct CDR3 sequences. The CDR3 sequence is 15 residues long. Germline assignment: CDR1 SGHDT and CDR2 YYEEEE. The origin of this receptor is a human donor with ulcerative colitis or Crohn's disease, or a healthy co-twin of an affected twin (not recorded which). What was sequenced was blood. The gene calls are TRBV5-6 and TRBJ2-1; TCRdb picks TRBD2, but there is no DNA to check that call. This chain's CDR3 is CASSLTFEGHNEQFF.